Listed below are T cell receptor beta chains from one sample, sequenced in a study of CD8 T cells in ankylosing spondylitis. TCRdb used MiXCR to reprocess the 5' RACE reads, holding one entry per CDR3 protein. The sample has some 270,000 distinct CDR3 sequences; roughly 18% are singletons. The material sequenced was blood, either unsorted or a sorted T cell fraction (not recorded which). The receptors were gathered from a male donor with ankylosing spondylitis or in good health (not recorded which). Each CDR3 is given with its conserved first and last residue. D genes are given only for firm matches. Some rows mark clone size as missing; the rest say once, few, many or name a class of expanded clone.

.	.	TRBJ2-5	TRBV29-1	CSVEAYQVQETQYF	TGCAGCGTTGAGGCGTATCAGGTACAAGAGACCCAGTACTTC
few	TRBD1	TRBJ2-7	TRBV10-3	CAISDLTGGTYEQYF	TGTGCCATCAGTGACCTGACAGGGGGTACCTACGAGCAGTACTTC
few	TRBD2	TRBJ2-7	TRBV10-3	CAISDPSGRASYEQYF	TGTGCCATCAGTGACCCGAGCGGGAGGGCCTCCTACGAGCAGTACTTC
.	TRBD1	TRBJ2-1	TRBV4-3	CASSQDRDSSYNEQFF	TGCGCCAGCAGCCAAGACCGGGACAGCTCCTACAATGAGCAGTTCTTC
many	.	TRBJ2-3	TRBV19	CASSTAPGLPTDTQYF	TGTGCCAGTAGTACCGCCCCGGGACTCCCCACAGATACGCAGTATTTT
few	.	TRBJ2-3	TRBV28	CASSPMLREWGTDTQYF	TGTGCCAGCAGTCCGATGCTAAGGGAATGGGGCACAGATACGCAGTATTTT
.	.	TRBJ2-7	TRBV5-1	CASSLGSSEQYF	TGCGCCAGCAGCTTGGGAAGCTCCGAGCAGTACTTC
many	TRBD2	TRBJ2-1	TRBV20-1	CSARVGDATSGRRRAQFF	TGCAGTGCTAGAGTGGGGGATGCGACTAGCGGGAGGAGGCGGGCTCAGTTCTTC
many	.	TRBJ2-7	TRBV27	CASSPEAGASEQYF	TGTGCCAGCAGTCCAGAGGCGGGGGCCAGCGAGCAGTACTTC
.	.	TRBJ2-3	TRBV6-5	CASSYPVPEVFTDTQYF	TGTGCCAGCAGTTACCCGGTGCCAGAAGTTTTCACAGATACGCAGTATTTT
few	.	TRBJ2-1	TRBV7-9	CASSSTAGEQFF	TGTGCCAGCAGCTCGACCGCTGGTGAGCAGTTCTTC
many	.	TRBJ2-3	TRBV29-1	CSARGSDTQYF	TGCAGCGCGCGAGGGTCAGATACGCAGTATTTT
.	.	TRBJ2-7	TRBV29-1	CSVEGFWDNPSEQYF	TGCAGCGTTGAAGGCTTTTGGGACAACCCCTCCGAGCAGTACTTC
many	.	TRBJ2-7	TRBV4-1	CASSQSDGYEQYF	TGCGCCAGCAGCCAGTCAGACGGATACGAGCAGTACTTC
many	TRBD2	TRBJ2-1	TRBV5-1	CASSPGLAGAGNEQFF	TGCGCCAGCAGCCCGGGACTAGCGGGAGCCGGCAATGAGCAGTTCTTC
few	TRBD2	TRBJ2-3	TRBV7-9	CASSATLAGSADTQYF	TGTGCCAGCAGCGCGACCCTAGCGGGAAGCGCAGATACGCAGTATTTT
few	.	TRBJ2-1	TRBV20-1	CSAPRLAYNEQFF	TGCAGTGCTCCAAGACTAGCCTACAATGAGCAGTTCTTC
.	.	TRBJ2-1	TRBV18	CASSPQAYNEQFF	TGTGCCAGCTCACCCCAAGCCTACAATGAGCAGTTCTTC
many	.	TRBJ1-1	TRBV20-1	CSATQGSDTEAFF	TGCAGTGCTACGCAGGGGTCGGACACTGAAGCTTTCTTT
few	.	TRBJ2-1	TRBV27	CASSLSYNSYNEQFF	TGTGCCAGCAGTTTGAGCTATAACTCCTACAATGAGCAGTTCTTC
few	.	TRBJ1-1	TRBV7-2	CASSSSAGAMNTEAFF	TGTGCCAGCAGCTCTAGCGCAGGTGCCATGAACACTGAAGCTTTCTTT
few	.	TRBJ2-7	TRBV4-1	CASSQHLAESSYEQYF	TGCGCCAGCAGCCAACATCTGGCAGAAAGCTCCTACGAGCAGTACTTC
many	.	TRBJ2-2	TRBV27	CASSLVSGELFF	TGTGCCAGCAGCTTAGTGTCCGGGGAGCTGTTTTTT
many	TRBD1	TRBJ2-1	TRBV29-1	CSGPGQGEDEQFF	TGCAGCGGACCGGGACAGGGGGAGGATGAGCAGTTCTTC
many	.	TRBJ2-7	TRBV27	CASSVQDGTYEQYF	TGTGCCAGCAGTGTTCAGGACGGTACCTACGAGCAGTACTTC